What follows is one TCR beta chain and its context. Its target is not known. Repertoires were generated with immunoSEQ multiplex PCR, while TCRdb's copy carries only in-frame clones and drops some. The sample yields about 690,000 clones, 80% to 95% seen once. This record comes from a study of shared clonotypes between healthy human individuals. General study results and limits: Four donors had 4% to 5% of their naive CD4 clonotypes in common. The four-donor shared clonotypes exceeded non-shared clonotypes in generation probability, with non-shared ones scoring lower.

V was pared by 2 bases and J by 0 bases, with 10 bases between. The CDR3 spans 16 residues. Germline V gene data show CDR1 as MDHEN and CDR2 as SYDVKM. The chain recombines TRBV28 with TRBJ2-2, with D tentatively TRBD1 (5 bases). This clonotype was sampled from a man younger than 30 in good health. Some clones in this sample may be carry-over from other donors' samples. The specimen sequenced was memory CD8+ T cells from PBMCs. Subset indicated: CD45RO+ cells pooled with CCR7-negative TemRA cells. As DNA, the CDR3 is TGTGCCAGCAGTTTAGTAGGGGAAGCGAACACCGGGGAGCTGTTTTTT. Protein product: CASSLVGEANTGELFF.